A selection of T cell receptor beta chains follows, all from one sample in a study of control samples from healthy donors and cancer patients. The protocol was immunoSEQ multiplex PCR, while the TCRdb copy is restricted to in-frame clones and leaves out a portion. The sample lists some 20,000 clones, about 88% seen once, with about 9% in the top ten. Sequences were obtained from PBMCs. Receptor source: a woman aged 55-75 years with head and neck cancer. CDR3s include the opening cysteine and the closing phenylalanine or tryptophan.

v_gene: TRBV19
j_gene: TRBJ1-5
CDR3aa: CASRPPGTGDSNQPQHF

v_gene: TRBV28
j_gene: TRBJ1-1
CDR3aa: CASSFRFSEAFF

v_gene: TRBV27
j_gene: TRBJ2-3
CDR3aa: CASSYGGQGYDTQYF

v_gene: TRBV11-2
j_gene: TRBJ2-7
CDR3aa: CASSVISGSYEQYF

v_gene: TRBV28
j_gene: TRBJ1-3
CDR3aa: CASSSGQISGNTIYF

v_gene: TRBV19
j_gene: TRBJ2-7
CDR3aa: CASSIGGGQGLYEQYF

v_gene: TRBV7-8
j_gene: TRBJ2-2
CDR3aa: CATLRGATGELFF

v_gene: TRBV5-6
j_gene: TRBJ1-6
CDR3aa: CASTRRQFYNSPLHF

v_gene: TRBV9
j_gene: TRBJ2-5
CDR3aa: CASSVDRQGGGQETQYF

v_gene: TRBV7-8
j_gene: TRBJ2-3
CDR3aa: CASSRDSSVDTRYF

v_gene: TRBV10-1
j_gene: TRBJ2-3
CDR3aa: CASSWTSGRETDTQYF

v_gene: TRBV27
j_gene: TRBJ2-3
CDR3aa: CASKWGLAGTDTQYF

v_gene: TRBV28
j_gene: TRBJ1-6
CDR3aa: CASSSLSPLHF

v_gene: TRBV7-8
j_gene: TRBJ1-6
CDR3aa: CASTRTGLSYNSPLHF

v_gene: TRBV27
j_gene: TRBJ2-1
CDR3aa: CASSWAPGGGSYNEQFF

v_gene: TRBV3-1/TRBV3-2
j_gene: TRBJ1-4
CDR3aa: CASSRRGPLNEKLFF

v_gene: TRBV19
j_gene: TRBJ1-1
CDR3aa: CASRAGGEWTEAFF

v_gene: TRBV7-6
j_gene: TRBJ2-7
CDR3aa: CASSLGTLPSYEQYF

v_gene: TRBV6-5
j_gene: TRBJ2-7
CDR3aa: CASTPNRLALEQYF

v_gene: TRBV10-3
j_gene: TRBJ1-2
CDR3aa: CAIRETPFYGYTF

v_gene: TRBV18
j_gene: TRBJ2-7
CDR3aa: CASSPRRTDEQYF

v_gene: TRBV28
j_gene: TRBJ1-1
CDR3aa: CASSFYRAPNTEAFF

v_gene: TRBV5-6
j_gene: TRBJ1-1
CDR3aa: CASSFGWRGNTEAFF

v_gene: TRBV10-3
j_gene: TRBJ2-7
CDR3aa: CAISEPTGGRGEEQYF

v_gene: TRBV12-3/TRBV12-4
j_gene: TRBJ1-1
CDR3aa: CASSFLSTEAFF

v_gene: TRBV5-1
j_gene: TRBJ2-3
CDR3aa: CASSSGTYTDTQYF

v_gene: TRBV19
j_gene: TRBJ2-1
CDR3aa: CASSINRANEQFF

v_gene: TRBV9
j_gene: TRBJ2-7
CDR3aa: CASSVEGFSYEQYF

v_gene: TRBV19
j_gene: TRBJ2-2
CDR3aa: CASSIRGRAAGELFF

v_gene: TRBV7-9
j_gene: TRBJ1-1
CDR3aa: CASSLDKNTEAFF

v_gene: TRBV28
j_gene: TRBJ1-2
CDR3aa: CASSFLMGDYGYTF

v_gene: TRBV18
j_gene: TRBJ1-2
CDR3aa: CASSHTRPAGGGYTF

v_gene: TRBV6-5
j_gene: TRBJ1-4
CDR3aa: CASSYQKVGANEKLFF

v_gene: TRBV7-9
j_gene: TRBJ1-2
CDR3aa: CASSPHLDRGIDYGYTF

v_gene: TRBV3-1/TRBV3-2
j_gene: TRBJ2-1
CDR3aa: CASSHSNPTSGSYSNEQFF

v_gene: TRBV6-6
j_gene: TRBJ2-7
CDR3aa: CASSLDSLGAYEQYF

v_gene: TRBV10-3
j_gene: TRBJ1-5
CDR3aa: CAIRGTADQPQHF

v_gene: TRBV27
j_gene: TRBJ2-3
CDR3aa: CASSSSTSGENTQYF

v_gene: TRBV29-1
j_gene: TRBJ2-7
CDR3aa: CSVEASGNKQYF

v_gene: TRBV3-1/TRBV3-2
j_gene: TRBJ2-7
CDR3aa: CASSQSYEQYF

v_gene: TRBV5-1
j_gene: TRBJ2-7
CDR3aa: CASSLGTGSNEQYF

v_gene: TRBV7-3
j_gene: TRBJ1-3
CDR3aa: CASSKDGASGNTIYF

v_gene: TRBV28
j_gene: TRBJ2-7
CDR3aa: CASCRGTLYEQYF

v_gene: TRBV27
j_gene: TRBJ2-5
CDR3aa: CASSSGLGGVETQYF

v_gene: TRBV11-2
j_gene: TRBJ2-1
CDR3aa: CASSPEGRGYNEQFF

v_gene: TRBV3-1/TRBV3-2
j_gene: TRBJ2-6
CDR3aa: CASSHRTEQGPLNVLTF

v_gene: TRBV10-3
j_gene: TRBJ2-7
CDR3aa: CAISESTGPYEQYF

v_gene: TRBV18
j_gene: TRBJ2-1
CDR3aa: CASWVDSGHNEQFF

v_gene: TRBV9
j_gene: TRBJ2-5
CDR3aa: CASSVGLAESQETQYF

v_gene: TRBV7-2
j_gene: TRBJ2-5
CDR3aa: CASSFPGTSPLGTQYF

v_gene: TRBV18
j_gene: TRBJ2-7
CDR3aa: CASSTGGEQYF

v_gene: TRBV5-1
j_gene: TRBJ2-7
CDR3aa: CASSSQGPSYEQYF